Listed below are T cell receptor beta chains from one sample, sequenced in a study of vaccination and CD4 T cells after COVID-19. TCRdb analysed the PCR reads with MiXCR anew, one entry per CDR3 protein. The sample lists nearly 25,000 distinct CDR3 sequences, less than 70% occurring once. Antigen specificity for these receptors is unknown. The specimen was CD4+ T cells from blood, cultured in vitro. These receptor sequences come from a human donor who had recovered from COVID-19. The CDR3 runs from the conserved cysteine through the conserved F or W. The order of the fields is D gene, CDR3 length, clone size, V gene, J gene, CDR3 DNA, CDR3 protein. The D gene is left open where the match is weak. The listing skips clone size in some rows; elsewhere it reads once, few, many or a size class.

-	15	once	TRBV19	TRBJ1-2	TGTGCCAGTAGTATGGGCACGGCCAGGCACTATGGCTACACCTTC	CASSMGTARHYGYTF
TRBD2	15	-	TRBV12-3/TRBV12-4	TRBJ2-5	TGTGCCAGCAGAGGGGGGTTAGCGGGAGCAGAGACCCAGTACTTC	CASRGGLAGAETQYF
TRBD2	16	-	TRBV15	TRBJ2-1	TGTGCCACCCGACGGCTGGGACTAGCGGACTACAATGAGCAGTTCTTC	CATRRLGLADYNEQFF
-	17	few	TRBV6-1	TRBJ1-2	TGTGCCAGCAGTGACTTAAATGCCGGGACAAGACCCTATGGCTACACCTTC	CASSDLNAGTRPYGYTF
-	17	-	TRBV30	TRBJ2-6	TGTGCCTGGAGTCAAACAGGGAAACGCTCTGGGGCCAACGTCCTGACTTTC	CAWSQTGKRSGANVLTF
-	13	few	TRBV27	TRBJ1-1	TGTGCCAGCAGTAGTATCACAGGGATTGAAGCTTTCTTT	CASSSITGIEAFF
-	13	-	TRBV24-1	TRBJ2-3	TGTGCCACGAGCGAGGACGGCACAGATACGCAGTATTTT	CATSEDGTDTQYF
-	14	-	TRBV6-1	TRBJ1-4	TGTGCCAGCAGCCGCCGGGGGGCTGGGGAAAAACTGTTTTTT	CASSRRGAGEKLFF
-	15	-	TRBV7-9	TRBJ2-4	TGTGCCAGCAGCTCAACAGGGTTAGCCAAAAACATTCAGTACTTC	CASSSTGLAKNIQYF
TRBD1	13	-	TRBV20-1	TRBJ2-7	TGCAGTGCCCTACAGGGGCGTCCCTACGAGCAGTACTTC	CSALQGRPYEQYF
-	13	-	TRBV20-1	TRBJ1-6	TGCAGTGCTAGCCTGGGTTTCGGGTCACCCCTCCACTTT	CSASLGFGSPLHF
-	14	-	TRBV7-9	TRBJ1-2	TGTGCCAGCAGCCCAGCCGGTCGGTTCTATGGCTACACCTTC	CASSPAGRFYGYTF
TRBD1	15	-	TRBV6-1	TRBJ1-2	TGTGCCAGCAGTGCCGCTGGGACAGGGCGGTATGGCTACACCTTC	CASSAAGTGRYGYTF
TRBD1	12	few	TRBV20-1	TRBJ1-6	TGCAGTGCTACCTCAACAGGGGCACCCCTCCACTTT	CSATSTGAPLHF
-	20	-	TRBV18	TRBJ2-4	TGTGCCAGCTCACCACCGGTTCAACCGGGGGGCAGGGAAGCCAAAAACATTCAGTACTTC	CASSPPVQPGGREAKNIQYF
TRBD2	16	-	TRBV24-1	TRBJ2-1	TGTGCCACCAGTGATCCCGGGCTAGCGGGAAGGGATGAGCAGTTCTTC	CATSDPGLAGRDEQFF
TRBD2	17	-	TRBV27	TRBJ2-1	TGTGCCAGCCACAGCCCCCCCGGACTAGCGGGAGCTAATGAGCAGTTCTTC	CASHSPPGLAGANEQFF
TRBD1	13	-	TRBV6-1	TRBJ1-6	TGTGCCAGCAGCGGGACAGAGAATTCACCCCTCCACTTT	CASSGTENSPLHF
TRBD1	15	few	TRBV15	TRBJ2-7	TGTGCCACCAGCAGGGCCGGGACAGCAGCCTACGAGCAGTACTTC	CATSRAGTAAYEQYF
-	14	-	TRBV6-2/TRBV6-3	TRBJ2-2	TGTGCCAGCAGCTGGGTTCCCAACACCGGGGAGCTGTTTTTT	CASSWVPNTGELFF
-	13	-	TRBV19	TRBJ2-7	TGTGCCAGTAGACCGGGACTTGGGAACGAGCAGTACTTC	CASRPGLGNEQYF
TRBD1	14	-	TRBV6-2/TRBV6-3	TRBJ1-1	TGTGCCAGCAGTCGGACAGGAGCGAACACTGAAGCTTTCTTT	CASSRTGANTEAFF
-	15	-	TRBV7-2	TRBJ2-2	TGTGCCAGCAGCTTTAGCAGAACGAACACCGGGGAGCTGTTTTTT	CASSFSRTNTGELFF
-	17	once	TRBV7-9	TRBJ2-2	TGTGCCAGCAGCTTAGACACGGCAGGGTCGAACACCGGGGAGCTGTTTTTT	CASSLDTAGSNTGELFF
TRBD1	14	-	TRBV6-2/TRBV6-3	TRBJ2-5	TGTGCCACAATCGTGGACAGGGATCGCGAGACCCAGTACTTC	CATIVDRDRETQYF
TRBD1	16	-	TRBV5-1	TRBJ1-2	TGCGCCAGCAGCCCGAAACCCGGGACAGGGAACTATGGCTACACCTTC	CASSPKPGTGNYGYTF
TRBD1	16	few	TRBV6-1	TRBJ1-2	TGTGCCAGCAGGGAGACAGGGGGCATACGGAACTATGGCTACACCTTC	CASRETGGIRNYGYTF
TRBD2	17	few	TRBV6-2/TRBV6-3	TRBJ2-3	TGTGCCATCTCACCCTACGGACTAGCGGGAGGGGCAGATACGCAGTATTTT	CAISPYGLAGGADTQYF
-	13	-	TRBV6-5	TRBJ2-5	TGTGCCAGCAGTTACTCTAATCTCGAGACCCAGTACTTC	CASSYSNLETQYF
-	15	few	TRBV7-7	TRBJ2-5	TGTGCCAGCAGCCCCCCCCAGGGGCAGCAAGAGACCCAGTACTTC	CASSPPQGQQETQYF
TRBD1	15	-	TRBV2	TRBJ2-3	TGTGCCAGCCTGGGACAGGGGATTAGGGGAGGTACGCAGTATTTT	CASLGQGIRGGTQYF
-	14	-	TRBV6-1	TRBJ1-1	TGTGCCAGCGGGACAAAAATCATGAACACTGAAGCTTTCTTT	CASGTKIMNTEAFF
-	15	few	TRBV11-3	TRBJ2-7	TGTGCCAGCAGCTTAACCGGGGGCCGGACCTACGAGCAGTACTTC	CASSLTGGRTYEQYF
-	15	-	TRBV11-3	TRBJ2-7	TGTGCCAGCAGCTTAGGGGGGCCCTTCTCCTACGAGCAGTACTTC	CASSLGGPFSYEQYF
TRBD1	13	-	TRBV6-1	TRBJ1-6	TGTGCCAGCAGTGCCAGGGGGGATTCACCCCTCCACTTT	CASSARGDSPLHF
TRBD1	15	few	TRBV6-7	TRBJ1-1	TGTGCCAGCAGTTACCCTCGGGACAGGGGACCTGAAGCTTTCTTT	CASSYPRDRGPEAFF
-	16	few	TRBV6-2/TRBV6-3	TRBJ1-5	TGTGCCAGCAGCAACCGGGGCACAACCCAAAATCAGCCCCAGCATTTT	CASSNRGTTQNQPQHF
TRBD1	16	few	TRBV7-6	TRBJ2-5	TGTGCCAGCAGCTTAGGAAACAGGGGGATCCAAGAGACCCAGTACTTC	CASSLGNRGIQETQYF
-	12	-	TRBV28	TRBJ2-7	TGTGCCAGCAGGCCGAGGGATCACGAGCAGTACTTC	CASRPRDHEQYF
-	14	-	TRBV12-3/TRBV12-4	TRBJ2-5	TGTGCCAGCAGTTTACCCCAGTCTCAAGAGACCCAGTACTTC	CASSLPQSQETQYF
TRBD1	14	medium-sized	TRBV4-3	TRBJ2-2	TGCGCCAGCAGCTTGGACAGGGGGACCGGGGAGCTGTTTTTT	CASSLDRGTGELFF
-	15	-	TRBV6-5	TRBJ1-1	TGTGCCAGCAGTTACGATGTCAGGGGGAACACTGAAGCTTTCTTT	CASSYDVRGNTEAFF
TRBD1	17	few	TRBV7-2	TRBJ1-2	TGTGCCAGCAGCTTTAATAAGGGGAGACAGGGGGCTAAGGGCTACACCTTC	CASSFNKGRQGAKGYTF
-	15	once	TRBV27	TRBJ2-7	TGTGCCAGCAGTTCCTTGGGGGGAGGCGACTACGAGCAGTACTTC	CASSSLGGGDYEQYF
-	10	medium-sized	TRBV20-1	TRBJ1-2	TGCAGTGCTACTAACTATGGCTACACCTTC	CSATNYGYTF